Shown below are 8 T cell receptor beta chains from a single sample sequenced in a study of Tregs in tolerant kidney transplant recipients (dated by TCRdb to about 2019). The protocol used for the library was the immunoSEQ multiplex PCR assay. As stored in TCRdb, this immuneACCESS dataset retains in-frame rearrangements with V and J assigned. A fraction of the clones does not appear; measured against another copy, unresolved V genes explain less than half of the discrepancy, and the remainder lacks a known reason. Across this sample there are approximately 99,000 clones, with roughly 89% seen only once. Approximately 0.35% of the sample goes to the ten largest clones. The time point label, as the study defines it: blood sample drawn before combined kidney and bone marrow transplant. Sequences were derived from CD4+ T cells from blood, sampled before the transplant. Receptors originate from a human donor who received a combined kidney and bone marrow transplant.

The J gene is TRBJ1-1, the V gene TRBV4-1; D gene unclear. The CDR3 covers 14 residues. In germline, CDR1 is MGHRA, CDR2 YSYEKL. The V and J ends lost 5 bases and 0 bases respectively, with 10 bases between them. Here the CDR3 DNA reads TGCGCCAGCAGCTACGGGTGGATGAACACTGAAGCTTTCTTT. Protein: CASSYGWMNTEAFF.

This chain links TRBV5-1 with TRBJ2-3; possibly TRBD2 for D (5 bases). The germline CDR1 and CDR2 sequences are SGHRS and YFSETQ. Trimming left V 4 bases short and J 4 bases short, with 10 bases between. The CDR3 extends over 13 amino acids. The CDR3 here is CASSEEGPDTQYF. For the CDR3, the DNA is TGCGCCAGCAGCGAAGAGGGCCCAGATACGCAGTATTTT.

This chain's CDR3 is CASSLVQSYEQYF. In DNA, the CDR3 is TGTGCCAGCAGCTTAGTCCAGTCCTACGAGCAGTACTTC. This chain links TRBV7-2 with TRBJ2-7; D uncertain. CDR1 is SGHTA, CDR2 FQGNSA, per germline. V was cut by 1 base and J by 1 base, with 5 bases left in between. CDR3 length equals 13 residues. Full variable domain (outside the CDR3, taken from reference TRBV7-2 and TRBJ2-7): GAGVSQSPSNKVTEKGKDVELRCDPISGHTALYWYRQSLGQGLEFLIYFQGNSAPDKSGLPSDRFSAERTGGSVSTLTIQRTQQEDSAVYLCASSLVQSYEQYFGPGTRLTVT.

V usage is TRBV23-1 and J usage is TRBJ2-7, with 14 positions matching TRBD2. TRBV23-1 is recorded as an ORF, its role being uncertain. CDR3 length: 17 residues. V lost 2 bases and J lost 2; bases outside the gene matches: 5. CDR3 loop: CASSQPGLAGGPYEQYF. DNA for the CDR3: TGCGCCAGCAGTCAACCCGGACTAGCGGGAGGTCCCTACGAGCAGTACTTC.

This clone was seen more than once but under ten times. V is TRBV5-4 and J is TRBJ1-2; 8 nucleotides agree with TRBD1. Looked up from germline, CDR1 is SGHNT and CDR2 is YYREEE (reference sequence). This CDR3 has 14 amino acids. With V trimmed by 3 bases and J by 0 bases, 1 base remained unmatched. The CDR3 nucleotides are TGTGCCAGCAGCTCGGGACAGGCTAACTATGGCTACACCTTC. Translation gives CASSSGQANYGYTF.

The CDR3 region is CASSVYGDTEAFF. The CDR3 nucleotides are TGTGCCAGCAGTGTGTACGGGGACACTGAAGCTTTCTTT. The chain has TRBV2 and TRBJ1-1; D remains ambiguous. Germline V lookup: CDR1 SNHLY, CDR2 FYNNEI. V was clipped by 4 bases and J by 3 bases, with 9 bases between them. CDR3 length equals 13 residues.

The DNA for the CDR3 is TGTGCCAGCAGCCCAGCCCCCGCGGAAGAAAAACTGTTTTTT. It translates to CASSPAPAEEKLFF. The chain couples TRBV14 to TRBJ1-4; no reliable D call. Deletions cut 4 bases from V and 8 bases from J, with 14 bases between. CDR1 and CDR2 from the germline V gene are SGHDN and FVKESK. The CDR3 is 14 amino acids.

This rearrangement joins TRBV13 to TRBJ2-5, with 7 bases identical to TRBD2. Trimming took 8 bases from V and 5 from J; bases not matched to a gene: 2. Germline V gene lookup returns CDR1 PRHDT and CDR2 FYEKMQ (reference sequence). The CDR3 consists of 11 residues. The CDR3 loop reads CASGRAETQYF. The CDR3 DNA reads TGTGCCAGCGGGAGGGCGGAGACCCAGTACTTC.